This TCR beta chain is drawn from a study of blood T cell repertoires in COVID-19. Study in general: The samples span acute and convalescent COVID-19 from the United States, Italy and Spain. PBMCs, B-cell-depleted T cells, or T cells provided the cDNA or gDNA that made up the material.

Enrolment of Seattle patients took place during active infection, and they were followed longitudinally. Generated by immunoSEQ multiplex PCR, the TCRdb table keeps only in-frame clones and is missing some. The data show 250,000 to 400,000 clones, around 88% seen once. What was sequenced was peripheral blood. The sequence derives from a woman in her thirties with COVID-19, enrolled during active disease.

In nucleotides, the CDR3 is TGTGCCAGCAGTTACTCAGGGGGCGAGCAGTACTTC. Amino acid sequence: CASSYSGGEQYF. The chain combines TRBV6-5 with TRBJ2-7; maybe TRBD1 (6 bases). The germline gives CDR1 MNHEY, CDR2 SVGAGI. The V gene lost 0 bases and the J gene lost 6 bases, with 6 bases spanning the gap. This CDR3 spans 12 amino acids.